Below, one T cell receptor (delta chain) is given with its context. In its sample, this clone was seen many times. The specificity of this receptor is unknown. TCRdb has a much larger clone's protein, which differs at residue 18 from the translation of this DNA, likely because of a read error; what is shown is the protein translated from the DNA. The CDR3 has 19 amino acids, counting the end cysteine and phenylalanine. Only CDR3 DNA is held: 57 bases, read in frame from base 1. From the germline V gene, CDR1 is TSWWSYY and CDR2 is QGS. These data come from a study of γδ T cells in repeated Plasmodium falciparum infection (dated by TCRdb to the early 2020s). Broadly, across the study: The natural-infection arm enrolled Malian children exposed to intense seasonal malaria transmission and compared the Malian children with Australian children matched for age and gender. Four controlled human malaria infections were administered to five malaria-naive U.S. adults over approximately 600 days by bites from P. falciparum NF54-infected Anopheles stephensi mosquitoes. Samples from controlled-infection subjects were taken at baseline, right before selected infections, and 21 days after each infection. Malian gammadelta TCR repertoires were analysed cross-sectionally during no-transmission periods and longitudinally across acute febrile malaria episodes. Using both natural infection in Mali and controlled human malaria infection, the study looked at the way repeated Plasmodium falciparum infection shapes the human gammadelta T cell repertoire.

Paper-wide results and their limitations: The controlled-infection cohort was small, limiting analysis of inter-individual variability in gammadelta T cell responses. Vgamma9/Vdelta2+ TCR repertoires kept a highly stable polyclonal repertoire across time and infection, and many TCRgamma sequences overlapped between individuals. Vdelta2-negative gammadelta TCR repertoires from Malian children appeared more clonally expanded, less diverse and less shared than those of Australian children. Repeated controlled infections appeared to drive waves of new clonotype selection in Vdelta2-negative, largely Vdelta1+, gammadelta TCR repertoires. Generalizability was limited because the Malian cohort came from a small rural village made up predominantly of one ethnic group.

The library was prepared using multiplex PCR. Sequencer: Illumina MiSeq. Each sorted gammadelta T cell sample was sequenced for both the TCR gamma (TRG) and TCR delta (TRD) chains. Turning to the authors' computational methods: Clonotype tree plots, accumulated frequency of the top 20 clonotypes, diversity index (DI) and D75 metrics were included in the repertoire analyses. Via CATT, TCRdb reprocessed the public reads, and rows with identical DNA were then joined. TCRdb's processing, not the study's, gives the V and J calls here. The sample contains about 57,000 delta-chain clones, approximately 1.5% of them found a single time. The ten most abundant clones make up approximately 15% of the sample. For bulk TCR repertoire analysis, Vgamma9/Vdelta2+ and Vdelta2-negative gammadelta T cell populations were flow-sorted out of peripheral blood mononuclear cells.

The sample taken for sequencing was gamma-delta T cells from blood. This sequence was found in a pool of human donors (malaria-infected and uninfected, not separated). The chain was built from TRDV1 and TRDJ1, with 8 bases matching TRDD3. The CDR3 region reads CALGEASSPNYWGGYKLTF. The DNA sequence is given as TGTGCTCTTGGGGAAGCGTCGAGTCCCAACTACTGGGGGGGCTACAAACTCACCTTT.